Listed below are T cell receptor beta chains from one sample, sequenced in a study of cytomegalovirus exposure and HLA in healthy donors. Libraries were prepared by immunoSEQ multiplex PCR; TCRdb keeps only in-frame clonotypes and omits some of them. This sample carries fewer than 120,000 clones, nearly 80% of them seen once, and the ten largest clones take 1.3%. The material sequenced was PBMCs. These receptors originate from a woman aged 30 to 39 in good health and CMV-seronegative. Each CDR3 is given with its conserved first and last residue.

v_call: TRBV25-1
cdr3_aa: CASSAPDRPNYGYTF

v_call: TRBV15
cdr3_aa: CATSSMAGGETQYF

v_call: TRBV28
cdr3_aa: CASSEGQTNSPLHF

v_call: TRBV20-1
cdr3_aa: CSAPTGYEQFF

v_call: TRBV13
cdr3_aa: CASSFSGRPYEQYF

v_call: TRBV10-2
cdr3_aa: CASSDDGEGLNEKLFF

v_call: TRBV2
cdr3_aa: CASNRERADTQYF

v_call: TRBV7-8
cdr3_aa: CASSSTRTSGRASNYEQYF

v_call: TRBV29-1
cdr3_aa: CSVDGTGYNEQFF

v_call: TRBV4-3
cdr3_aa: CASSQDRVSARWTGELFF

v_call: TRBV30
cdr3_aa: CAWSLAGLSRVKETQYF

v_call: TRBV7-2
cdr3_aa: CASSLAGTSGKGELFF

v_call: TRBV4-1
cdr3_aa: CASSQVAGPGVWSNQPQHF

v_call: TRBV5-5
cdr3_aa: CASSRLQGQGVSTQYF

v_call: TRBV5-1
cdr3_aa: CASSPTATSNYGYTF

v_call: TRBV19
cdr3_aa: CASSPNLGAYNEQFF

v_call: TRBV7-9
cdr3_aa: CASSLGGTGYEKLFF

v_call: TRBV10-3
cdr3_aa: CAISESREYSNQPQHF

v_call: TRBV28
cdr3_aa: CASSQPKVGLAFF

v_call: TRBV4-3
cdr3_aa: CASSQDRENTEAFF

v_call: TRBV4-3
cdr3_aa: CASSQDEGGEAFF

v_call: TRBV30
cdr3_aa: CAWRDPYRGGYTF

v_call: TRBV7-9
cdr3_aa: CASSDPKTLALTDTQYF

v_call: TRBV30
cdr3_aa: CAWSVQVGYEQYF

v_call: TRBV28
cdr3_aa: CASSSDRASQPQHF

v_call: TRBV4-3
cdr3_aa: CASSQELGGRDSNQPQHF

v_call: TRBV5-4
cdr3_aa: CASSLGTGFHNEQFF

v_call: TRBV6-6
cdr3_aa: CASSLGTGGPETQYF

v_call: TRBV13
cdr3_aa: CASLSSGGWGTDTQYF

v_call: TRBV6-5
cdr3_aa: CASSYGRQKLNYGYTF

v_call: TRBV7-3
cdr3_aa: CASSYLSGTQYF

v_call: TRBV11-1
cdr3_aa: CASSLTGTGKGEAFF

v_call: TRBV18
cdr3_aa: CASSPGTFDGYTF

v_call: TRBV7-9
cdr3_aa: CASSSSGAEQYF

v_call: TRBV28
cdr3_aa: CASRTGNYEQYF

v_call: TRBV6-5
cdr3_aa: CASSYSTVGSYGYTF

v_call: TRBV7-2
cdr3_aa: CASSLDRRRGEPQHF

v_call: TRBV30
cdr3_aa: CAWDDILGDSSSDTQYF

v_call: TRBV6-5
cdr3_aa: CASSRDRGLEKLFF

v_call: TRBV6-5
cdr3_aa: CASSYSTTNEKLFF

v_call: TRBV18
cdr3_aa: CASSPRQTYNEQFF

v_call: TRBV7-8
cdr3_aa: CASSLLRQGASEAFF

v_call: TRBV7-6
cdr3_aa: CASSLAGQGTPNTEAFF

v_call: TRBV7-8
cdr3_aa: CASSVGRRNTEAFF

v_call: TRBV6-6
cdr3_aa: CASSYSGQGGFEQFF

v_call: TRBV7-2
cdr3_aa: CASSWTQTNTGELFF

v_call: TRBV27
cdr3_aa: CASSHQGAGGELFF

v_call: TRBV14
cdr3_aa: CASSQARRQGTNEKLFF

v_call: TRBV30
cdr3_aa: CAGTGTGNMSTEAFF

v_call: TRBV18
cdr3_aa: CASSPGQMEETQYF